This entry lists 2 T cell receptor beta chains sequenced from one sample in a study of shared clonotypes between healthy human individuals. Naive CD8 cells comprised CD45RO-negative, CCR7-positively selected cells, excluding terminally differentiated effector memory CD45RA+ cells. Some clones are missing from TCRdb's copy, which holds only in-frame ones; the method was immunoSEQ multiplex PCR. The sample includes approximately 650,000 clones, over 95% of them seen just once. Input material: naive CD8+ T cells sorted from blood. The receptors were sampled from a woman aged 25 to 39 in good health.

In regard to this clone: A read error may account for a junction end that differs from germline. The chain links TRBV9 to TRBJ2-3; D is ambiguous. The CDR3 totals 9 residues. CDR1 is SGDLS, CDR2 YYNGEE, per germline. CDR3 nucleotide sequence: TGTGCCAGCAGCGTAGTTTCGGGTTTT. Amino acids: CASSVVSGF.

This clone occurred a few times. CDR3 region: CSVGQTNEAFF. The CDR3 nucleotides read TGCAGCGTGGGACAGACGAATGAAGCTTTCTTT. This rearrangement joins TRBV29-1 to TRBJ1-1; 7 positions match TRBD1. Germline CDR1 and CDR2: SQVTM and ANQGSEA. The CDR3 loop spans 11 amino acids. After removal of 6 bases from V and 7 bases from J, the junction contained 5 bases not matched to a gene.